This record concerns one T cell receptor (beta chain) sequence. Its antigen remains unknown. V shed 4 bases, J shed 0 bases, and the junction held 4 bases outside the gene matches. The CDR3 covers 15 residues. CDR1 is SGHRS, CDR2 YFSETQ, per germline. This specimen belongs to a study of PD-1 blockade in classical Hodgkin lymphoma. The wider study: Each patient was given nivolumab 3 mg/kg through a vein every 2 weeks. Regarding the study as a whole: TCR diversity rose significantly by C4D1 in CD4+ but not CD8+ cells. Excluded were patients who started nivolumab under 1 year after ASCT, a group that had lower diversity.

Time point described: cycle 4 day 1 (C4D1), after more than five weeks of nivolumab. There was relapse after autologous stem cell transplantation in every patient, and there was variation in brentuximab vedotin exposure. Profiled with immunoSEQ multiplex PCR; TCRdb holds only in-frame clones, not every one. Among approximately 61,000 clones listed, nearly 90% were seen once. The receptor's source is a human donor with classical Hodgkin lymphoma. Material: peripheral blood mononuclear cells (PBMCs), obtained before the fourth cycle of nivolumab. The chain joins TRBV5-1 to TRBJ1-3; 7 nucleotides match TRBD1. The CDR3 coding sequence is TGCGCCAGCAGCATACAGGGGTTCTCTGGAAACACCATATATTTT. Translating gives CASSIQGFSGNTIYF.